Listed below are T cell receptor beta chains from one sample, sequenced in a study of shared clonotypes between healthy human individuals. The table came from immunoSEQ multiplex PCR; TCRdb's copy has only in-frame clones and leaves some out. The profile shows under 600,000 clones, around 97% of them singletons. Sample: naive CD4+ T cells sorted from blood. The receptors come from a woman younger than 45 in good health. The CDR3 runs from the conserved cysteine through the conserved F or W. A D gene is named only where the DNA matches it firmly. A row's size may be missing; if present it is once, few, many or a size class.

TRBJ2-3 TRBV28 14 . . CASSFQGSTDTQYF TGTGCCAGCAGTTTTCAGGGGAGCACAGATACGCAGTATTTT
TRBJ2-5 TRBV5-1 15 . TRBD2 CASSSGLAEQETQYF TGCGCCAGCAGCTCGGGACTAGCGGAACAAGAGACCCAGTACTTC
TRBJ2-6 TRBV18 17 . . CASSPRAPTSGANVLTF TGTGCCAGCTCACCCCGAGCGCCAACCTCTGGGGCCAACGTCCTGACTTTC
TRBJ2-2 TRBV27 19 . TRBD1 CASSLSPFPTGTNTGELFF TGTGCCAGCAGTTTATCTCCTTTCCCGACAGGGACGAACACCGGGGAGCTGTTTTTT
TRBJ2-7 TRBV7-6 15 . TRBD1 CASSSVQGASYEQYF TGTGCCAGCAGCTCAGTACAGGGGGCCTCCTACGAGCAGTACTTC
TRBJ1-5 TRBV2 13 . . CASRLAESQPQHF TGTGCCAGCAGGTTGGCGGAGAGTCAGCCCCAGCATTTT
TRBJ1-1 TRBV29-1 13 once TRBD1 CSVGGQGGTEAFF TGCAGCGTTGGGGGACAGGGTGGAACTGAAGCTTTCTTT
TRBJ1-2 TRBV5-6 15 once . CASSLAQVPVYGYTF TGTGCCAGCAGCTTGGCGCAGGTCCCCGTCTATGGCTACACCTTC
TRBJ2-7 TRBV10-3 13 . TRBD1 CAIRDSISYEQYF TGTGCCATAAGGGACAGCATCTCCTACGAGCAGTACTTC
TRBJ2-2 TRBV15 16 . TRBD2 CATSSTSGTRTGELFF TGTGCCACCAGTAGTACTAGCGGGACCCGAACCGGGGAGCTGTTTTTT
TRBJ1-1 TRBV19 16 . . CASNTVGGAAGAEAFF TGTGCCAGTAACACCGTGGGGGGGGCGGCTGGCGCTGAAGCTTTCTTT
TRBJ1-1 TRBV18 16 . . CASSPPGRVIVTEAFF TGTGCCAGCTCACCACCTGGCAGGGTTATTGTCACTGAAGCTTTCTTT
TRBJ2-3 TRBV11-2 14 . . CASSLALAVDTQYF TGTGCCAGCAGCTTAGCTCTAGCAGTAGATACGCAGTATTTT
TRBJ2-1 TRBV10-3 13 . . CATLSQEVNEQFF TGTGCCACCCTTAGCCAGGAGGTCAATGAGCAGTTCTTC
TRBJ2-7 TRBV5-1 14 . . CASSTRGTDYEQYF TGCGCCAGCAGCACCCGTGGGACGGATTACGAGCAGTACTTC
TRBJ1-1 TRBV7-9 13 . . CASSFQGGVVAFF TGTGCCAGCAGTTTCCAAGGTGGGGTGGTAGCTTTCTTT
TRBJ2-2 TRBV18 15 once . CASSPDYLNTGELFF TGTGCCAGCTCCCCGGACTACCTCAACACCGGGGAGCTGTTTTTT
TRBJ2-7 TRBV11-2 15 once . CASSLERGASHEQYF TGTGCCAGCAGCTTAGAGCGGGGAGCCTCCCACGAGCAGTACTTC
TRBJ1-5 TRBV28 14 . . CASSLGGVNQPQHF TGTGCCAGCAGTTTAGGAGGGGTCAATCAGCCCCAGCATTTT
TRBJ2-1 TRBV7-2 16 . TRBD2 CASSPSGTSSHNEQFF TGTGCCAGCAGCCCAAGCGGGACTAGCAGCCACAATGAGCAGTTCTTC
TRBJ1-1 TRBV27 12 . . CASSSGGWRAFF TGTGCCAGCTCGTCGGGGGGCTGGAGAGCTTTCTTT
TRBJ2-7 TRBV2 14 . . CASSPGHSYYEQYF TGTGCCAGCAGTCCGGGACACAGCTACTACGAGCAGTACTTC
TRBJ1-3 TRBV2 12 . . CASSVQGPGIYF TGTGCCAGCAGTGTCCAGGGTCCGGGCATATATTTT